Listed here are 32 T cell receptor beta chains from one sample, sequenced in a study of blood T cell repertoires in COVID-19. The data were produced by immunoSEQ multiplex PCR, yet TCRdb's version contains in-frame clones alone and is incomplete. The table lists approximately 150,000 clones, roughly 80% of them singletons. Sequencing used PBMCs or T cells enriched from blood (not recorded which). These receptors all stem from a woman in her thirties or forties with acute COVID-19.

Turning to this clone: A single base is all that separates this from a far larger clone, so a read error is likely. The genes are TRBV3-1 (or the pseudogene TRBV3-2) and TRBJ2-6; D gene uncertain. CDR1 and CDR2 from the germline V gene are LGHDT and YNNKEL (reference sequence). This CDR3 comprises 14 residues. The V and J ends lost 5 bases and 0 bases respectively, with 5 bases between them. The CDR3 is CASSLSSGANVLTF. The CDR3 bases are TGTGCCAGCAGCTTGAGCTCTGGGGCCAACGTCCTGACTTTC.

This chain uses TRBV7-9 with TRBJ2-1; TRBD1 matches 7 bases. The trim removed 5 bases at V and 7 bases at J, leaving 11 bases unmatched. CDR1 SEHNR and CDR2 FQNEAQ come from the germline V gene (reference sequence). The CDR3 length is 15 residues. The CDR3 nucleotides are TGTGCCAGCAGCGTGGGACAGACCCAAGGGAATGAGCAGTTCTTC. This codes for CASSVGQTQGNEQFF.

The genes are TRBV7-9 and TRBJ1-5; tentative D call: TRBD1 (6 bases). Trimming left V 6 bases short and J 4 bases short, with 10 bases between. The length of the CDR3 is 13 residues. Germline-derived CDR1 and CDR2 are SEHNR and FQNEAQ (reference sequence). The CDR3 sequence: CASSLDSNQPQHF. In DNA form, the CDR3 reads TGTGCCAGCAGTTTGGACAGTAATCAGCCCCAGCATTTT. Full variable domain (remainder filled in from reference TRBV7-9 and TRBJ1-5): DTGVSQNPRHKITKRGQNVTFRCDPISEHNRLYWYRQTLGQGPEFLTYFQNEAQLEKSRLLSDRFSAERPKGSFSTLEIQRTEQGDSAMYLCASSLDSNQPQHFGDGTRLSIL.

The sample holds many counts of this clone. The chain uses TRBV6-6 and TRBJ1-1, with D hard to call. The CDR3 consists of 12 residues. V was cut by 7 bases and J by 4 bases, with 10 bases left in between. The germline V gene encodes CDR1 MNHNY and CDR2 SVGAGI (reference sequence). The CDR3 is CASTTWSTEAFF. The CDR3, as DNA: TGTGCCAGCACCACGTGGAGCACTGAAGCTTTCTTT.

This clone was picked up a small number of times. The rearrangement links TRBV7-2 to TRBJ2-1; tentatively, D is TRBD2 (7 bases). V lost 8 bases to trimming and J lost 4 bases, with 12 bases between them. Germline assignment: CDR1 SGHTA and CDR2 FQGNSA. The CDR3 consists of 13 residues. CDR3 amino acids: CASGQRDYNEQFF. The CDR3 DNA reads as TGTGCCAGCGGACAGCGGGATTACAATGAGCAGTTCTTC.

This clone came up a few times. CDR3 loop: CASSPPGLAGWVTDTQYF. Written as DNA, the CDR3 is TGTGCCAGCAGTCCCCCGGGACTAGCGGGATGGGTGACAGATACGCAGTATTTT. The J gene is TRBJ2-3, the V gene TRBV27; 13 bases map to TRBD2. Trimming cost V 5 bases and J 3 bases; bases outside gene matches: 11. The CDR3 length is 18 residues. Germline lookup yields CDR1 MNHEY and CDR2 SMNVEV (reference sequence).

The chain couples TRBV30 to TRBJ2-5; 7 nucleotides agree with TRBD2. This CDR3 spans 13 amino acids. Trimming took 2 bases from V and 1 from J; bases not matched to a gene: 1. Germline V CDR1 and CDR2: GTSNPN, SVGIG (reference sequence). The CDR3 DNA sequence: TGTGCCTGGAGTAGCGGGGTCCAAGAGACCCAGTACTTC. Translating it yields CAWSSGVQETQYF.

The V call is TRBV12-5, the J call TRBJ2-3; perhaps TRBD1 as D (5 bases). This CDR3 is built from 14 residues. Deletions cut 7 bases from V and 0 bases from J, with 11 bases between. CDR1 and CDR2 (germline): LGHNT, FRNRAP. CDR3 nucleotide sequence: TGTGCTAGTGCCCAGACAGCCAGCACAGATACGCAGTATTTT. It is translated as CASAQTASTDTQYF.

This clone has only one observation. The CDR3 reads CASSYSEGYTEAFF. As DNA, the CDR3 is TGTGCCAGCAGTTACTCCGAGGGCTACACTGAAGCTTTCTTT. The gene calls are TRBV6-5 and TRBJ1-1; D is undetermined. The CDR3 has 14 residues. The germline V gene encodes CDR1 MNHEY and CDR2 SVGAGI. V lost 0 bases and J lost 3, with 8 bases in between.

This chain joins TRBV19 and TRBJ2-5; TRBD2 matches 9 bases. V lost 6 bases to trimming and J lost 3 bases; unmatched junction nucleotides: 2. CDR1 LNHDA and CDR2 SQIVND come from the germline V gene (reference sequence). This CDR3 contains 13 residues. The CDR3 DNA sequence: TGTGCCAGTAGAGTAGCGGGGGAAGAGACCCAGTACTTC. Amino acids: CASRVAGEETQYF. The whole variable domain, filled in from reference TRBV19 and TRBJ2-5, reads DGGITQSPKYLFRKEGQNVTLSCEQNLNHDAMYWYRQDPGQGLRLIYYSQIVNDFQKGDIAEGYSVSREKKESFPLTVTSAQKNPTAFYLCASRVAGEETQYFGPGTRLLVL.

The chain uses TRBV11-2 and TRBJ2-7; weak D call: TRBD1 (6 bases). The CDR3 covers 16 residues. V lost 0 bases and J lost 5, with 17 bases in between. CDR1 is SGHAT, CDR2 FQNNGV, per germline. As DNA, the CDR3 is TGTGCCAGCAGCTTAGAGGCCCCTACAGGGTCCCACGAGCAGTACTTC. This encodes CASSLEAPTGSHEQYF.

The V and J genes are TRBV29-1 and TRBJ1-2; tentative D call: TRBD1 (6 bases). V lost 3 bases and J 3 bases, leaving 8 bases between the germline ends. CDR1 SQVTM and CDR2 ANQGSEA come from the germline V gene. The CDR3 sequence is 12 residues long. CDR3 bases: TGCAGCGTTGACGACAGGTACTATGGCTACACCTTC. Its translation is CSVDDRYYGYTF. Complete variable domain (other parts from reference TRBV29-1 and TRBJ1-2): SAVISQKPSRDICQRGTSLTIQCQVDSQVTMMFWYRQQPGQSLTLIATANQGSEATYESGFVIDKFPISRPNLTFSTLTVSNMSPEDSSIYLCSVDDRYYGYTFGSGTRLTVV.

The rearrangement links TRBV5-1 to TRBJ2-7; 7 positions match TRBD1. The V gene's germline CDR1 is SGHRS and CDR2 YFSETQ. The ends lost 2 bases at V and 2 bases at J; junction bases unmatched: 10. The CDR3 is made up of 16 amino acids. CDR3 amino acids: CASSFIIGTATYEQYF. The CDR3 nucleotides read TGCGCCAGCAGCTTCATTATCGGGACAGCTACCTACGAGCAGTACTTC.

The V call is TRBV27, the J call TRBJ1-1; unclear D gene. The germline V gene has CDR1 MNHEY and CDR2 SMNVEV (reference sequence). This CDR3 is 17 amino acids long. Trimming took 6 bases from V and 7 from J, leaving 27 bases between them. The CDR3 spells CASRPITSGSPYLEAFF. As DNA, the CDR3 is TGTGCCAGCAGGCCCATAACCTCAGGCTCCCCGTACCTTGAAGCTTTCTTT.

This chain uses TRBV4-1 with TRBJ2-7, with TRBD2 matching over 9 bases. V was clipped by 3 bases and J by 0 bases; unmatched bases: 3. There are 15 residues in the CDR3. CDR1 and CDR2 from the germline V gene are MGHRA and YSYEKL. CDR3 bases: TGCGCCAGCAGCCAGGCTAGCGGGATCTCCTACGAGCAGTACTTC. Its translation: CASSQASGISYEQYF.

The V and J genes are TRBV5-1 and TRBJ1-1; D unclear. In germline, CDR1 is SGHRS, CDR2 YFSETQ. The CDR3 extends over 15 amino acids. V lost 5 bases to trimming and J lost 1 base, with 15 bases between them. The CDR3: CASRPYDLQNTEAFF. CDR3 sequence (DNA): TGCGCCAGCAGACCTTACGACTTACAGAACACTGAAGCTTTCTTT.

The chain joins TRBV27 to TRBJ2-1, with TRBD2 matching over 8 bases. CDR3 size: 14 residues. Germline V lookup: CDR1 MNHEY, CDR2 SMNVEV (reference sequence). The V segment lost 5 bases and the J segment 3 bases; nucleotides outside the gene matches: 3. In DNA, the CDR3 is TGTGCCAGCAGTATGCGGGAGGACTACAATGAGCAGTTCTTC. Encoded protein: CASSMREDYNEQFF.

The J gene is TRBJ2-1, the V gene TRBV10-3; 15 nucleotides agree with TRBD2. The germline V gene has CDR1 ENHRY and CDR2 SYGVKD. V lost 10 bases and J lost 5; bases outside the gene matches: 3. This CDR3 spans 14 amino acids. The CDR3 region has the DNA TGTGCCACCGGACTAGCGGGAGGGGACAATGAGCAGTTCTTC. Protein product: CATGLAGGDNEQFF.

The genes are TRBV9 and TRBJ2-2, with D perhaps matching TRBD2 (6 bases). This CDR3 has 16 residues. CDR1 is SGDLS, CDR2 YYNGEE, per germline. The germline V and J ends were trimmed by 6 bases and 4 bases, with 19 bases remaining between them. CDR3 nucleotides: TGTGCCAGCAACCGGAGGGGCTCCCCCGGCACCGGGGAGCTGTTTTTT. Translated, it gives CASNRRGSPGTGELFF.

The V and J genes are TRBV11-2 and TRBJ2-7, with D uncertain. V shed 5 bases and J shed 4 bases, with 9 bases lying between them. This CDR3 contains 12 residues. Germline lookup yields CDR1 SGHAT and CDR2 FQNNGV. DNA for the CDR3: TGTGCCAGCAGCCGCGGCTGGTACGAGCAGTACTTC. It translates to CASSRGWYEQYF.

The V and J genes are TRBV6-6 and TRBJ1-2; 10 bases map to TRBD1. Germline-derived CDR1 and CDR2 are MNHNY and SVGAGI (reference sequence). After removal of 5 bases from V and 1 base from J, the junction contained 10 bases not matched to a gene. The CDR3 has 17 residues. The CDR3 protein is CASSPDRGGLNNYGYTF. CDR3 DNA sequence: TGTGCCAGCAGTCCGGACAGGGGGGGCCTTAATAACTATGGCTACACCTTC.

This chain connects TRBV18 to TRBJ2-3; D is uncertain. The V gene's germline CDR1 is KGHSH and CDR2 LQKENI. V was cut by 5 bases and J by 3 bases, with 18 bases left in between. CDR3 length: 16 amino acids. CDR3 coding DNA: TGTGCCAGCTCATCATTTTCGCCGACAAGTACAGATACGCAGTATTTT. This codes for CASSSFSPTSTDTQYF.

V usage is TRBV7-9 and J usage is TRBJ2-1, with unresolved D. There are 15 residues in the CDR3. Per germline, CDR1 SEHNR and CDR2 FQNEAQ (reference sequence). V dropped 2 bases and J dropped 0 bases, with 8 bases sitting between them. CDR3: CASSLSLSSYNEQFF. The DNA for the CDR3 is TGTGCCAGCAGCTTAAGTCTATCCTCCTACAATGAGCAGTTCTTC. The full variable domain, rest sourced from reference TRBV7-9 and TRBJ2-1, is DTGVSQNPRHKITKRGQNVTFRCDPISEHNRLYWYRQTLGQGPEFLTYFQNEAQLEKSRLLSDRFSAERPKGSFSTLEIQRTEQGDSAMYLCASSLSLSSYNEQFFGPGTRLTVL.

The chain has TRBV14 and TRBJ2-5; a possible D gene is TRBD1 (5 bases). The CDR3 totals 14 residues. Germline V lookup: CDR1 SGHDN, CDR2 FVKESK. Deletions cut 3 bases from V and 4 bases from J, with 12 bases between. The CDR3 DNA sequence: TGTGCCAGCAGCCACGTGGGGCTCAGAGAGACCCAGTACTTC. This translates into CASSHVGLRETQYF.

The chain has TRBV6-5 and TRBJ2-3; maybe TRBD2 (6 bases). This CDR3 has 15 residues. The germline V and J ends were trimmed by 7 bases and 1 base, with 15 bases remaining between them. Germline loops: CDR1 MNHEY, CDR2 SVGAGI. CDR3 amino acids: CASTKGTSRTDTQYF. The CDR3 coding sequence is TGTGCCAGCACCAAAGGGACTTCCCGCACAGATACGCAGTATTTT.

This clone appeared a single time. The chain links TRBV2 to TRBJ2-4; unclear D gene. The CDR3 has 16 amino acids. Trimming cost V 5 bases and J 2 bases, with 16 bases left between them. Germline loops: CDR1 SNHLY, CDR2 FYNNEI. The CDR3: CASSLSPTVPKNIQYF. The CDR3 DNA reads TGTGCCAGCAGTCTTTCCCCTACCGTCCCCAAAAACATTCAGTACTTC.

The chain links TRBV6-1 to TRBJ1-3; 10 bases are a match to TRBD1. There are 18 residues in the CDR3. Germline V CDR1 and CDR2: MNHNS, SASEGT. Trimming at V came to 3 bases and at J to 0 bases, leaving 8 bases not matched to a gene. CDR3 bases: TGTGCCAGCAGTGACCGGGACAGGGGCCAGATCTCTGGAAACACCATATATTTT. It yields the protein CASSDRDRGQISGNTIYF.

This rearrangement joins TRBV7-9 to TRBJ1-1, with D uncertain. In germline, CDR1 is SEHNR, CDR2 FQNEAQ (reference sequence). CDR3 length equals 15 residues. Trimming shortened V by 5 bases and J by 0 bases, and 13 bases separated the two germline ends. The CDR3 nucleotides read TGTGCCAGCAGCCCGGGTGGATATATGAACACTGAAGCTTTCTTT. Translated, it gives CASSPGGYMNTEAFF.

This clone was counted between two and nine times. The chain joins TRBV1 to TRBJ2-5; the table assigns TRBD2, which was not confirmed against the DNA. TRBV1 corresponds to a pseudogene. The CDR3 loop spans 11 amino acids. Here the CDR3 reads CTSSLRETQYF. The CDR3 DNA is TGCACCAGCAGCCTCCGGGAGACCCAGTACTTC.

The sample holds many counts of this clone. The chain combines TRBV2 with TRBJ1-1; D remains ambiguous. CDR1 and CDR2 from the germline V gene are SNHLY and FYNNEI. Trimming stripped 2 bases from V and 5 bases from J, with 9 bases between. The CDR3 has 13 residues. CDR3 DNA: TGTGCCAGCAGTGAACCAGGAGGGACTGAAGCTTTCTTT. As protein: CASSEPGGTEAFF.

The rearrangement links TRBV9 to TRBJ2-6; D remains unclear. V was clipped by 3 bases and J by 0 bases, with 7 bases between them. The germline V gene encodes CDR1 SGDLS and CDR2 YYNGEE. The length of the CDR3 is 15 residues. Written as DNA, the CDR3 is TGTGCCAGCAGCGCCCGGAGCTCTGGGGCCAACGTCCTGACTTTC. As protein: CASSARSSGANVLTF.

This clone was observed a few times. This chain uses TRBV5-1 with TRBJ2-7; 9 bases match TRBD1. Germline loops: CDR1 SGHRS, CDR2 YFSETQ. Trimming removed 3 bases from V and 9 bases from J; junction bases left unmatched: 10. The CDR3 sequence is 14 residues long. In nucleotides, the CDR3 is TGCGCCAGCAGCTGGGACAGGGTGGCTGGGGTGCAGTACTTC. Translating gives CASSWDRVAGVQYF.